Listed below are T cell receptor beta chains from one sample, sequenced in a study of shared clonotypes between healthy human individuals. Method: immunoSEQ multiplex PCR; TCRdb's copy keeps in-frame clones and lacks some. The sample has 2,500,000 or so clones, approximately 93% seen once. Sequenced input: naive CD4+ T cells from PBMCs. These receptors were taken from a man between 18 and 35 years old in good health. Some clones in this sample may be carry-over from other donors' samples. Both conserved end residues are part of each CDR3. A D gene is named only where the DNA matches it firmly. Expanded clones get a size class; other rows say once, few or many, or leave the size out.

abundance	d_gene	v_gene	j_gene	CDR3aa	CDR3nt
-	-	TRBV28	TRBJ2-1	CASSNGLYYNEQFF	TGTGCCAGCAGTAACGGACTTTATTACAATGAGCAGTTCTTC
-	-	TRBV30	TRBJ2-2	CAWSDRVGELFF	TGTGCCTGGAGTGACAGGGTCGGGGAGCTGTTTTTT
-	TRBD1	TRBV30	TRBJ1-5	CAWGLGTVQPQHF	TGTGCCTGGGGCTTAGGGACAGTTCAGCCCCAGCATTTT
-	-	TRBV7-3	TRBJ2-5	CASSPGRGETQYF	TGTGCCAGCAGCCCGGGAAGAGGGGAGACCCAGTACTTC
-	-	TRBV7-3	TRBJ2-1	CASSLIGDEQFF	TGTGCCAGCAGCTTAATAGGTGATGAGCAGTTCTTC
-	-	TRBV5-1	TRBJ1-6	CASSLEVLNESPLHF	TGCGCCAGCAGCTTGGAGGTCCTTAATGAGTCACCCCTCCACTTT
-	-	TRBV28	TRBJ2-5	CATARARGQETQYF	TGTGCCACCGCCCGGGCCAGGGGACAAGAGACCCAGTACTTC
-	-	TRBV7-2	TRBJ2-7	CASSLRLARGEQYF	TGTGCCAGCAGCTTACGGCTAGCGCGAGGGGAGCAGTACTTC
-	-	TRBV7-9	TRBJ2-7	CASSPTGREGYEQYF	TGTGCCAGCAGCCCCACAGGGCGAGAAGGCTACGAGCAGTACTTC
-	TRBD2	TRBV11-2	TRBJ2-7	CASSSSGTSGRMTYEQYF	TGTGCCAGCAGCTCTTCCGGGACTAGCGGGAGAATGACATACGAGCAGTACTTC
-	TRBD2	TRBV28	TRBJ2-7	CASATIHLGRASYEQYF	TGTGCCAGCGCGACCATCCACCTAGGGAGGGCTTCCTACGAGCAGTACTTC
-	TRBD2	TRBV11-2	TRBJ2-3	CASSLEPAGGADTQYF	TGTGCCAGCAGCTTAGAACCGGCGGGAGGGGCAGATACGCAGTATTTT
-	-	TRBV7-9	TRBJ1-6	CASSSAGADSPLHF	TGTGCCAGCAGCTCGGCAGGGGCCGATTCACCCCTCCACTTT
-	-	TRBV30	TRBJ1-2	CAWSGYQGLGTDGYTF	TGTGCCTGGAGCGGATACCAGGGGTTGGGGACCGATGGCTACACCTTC
-	TRBD2	TRBV2	TRBJ2-7	CASSPRAGGLYEQYF	TGTGCCAGCAGTCCAAGAGCGGGAGGACTCTACGAGCAGTACTTC
-	TRBD1	TRBV7-2	TRBJ2-7	CASSPGTGSEQYF	TGTGCCAGCAGCCCGGGGACAGGGAGCGAGCAGTACTTC
-	-	TRBV2	TRBJ1-2	CASSQGFYGYTF	TGTGCCAGCAGTCAGGGGTTCTATGGCTACACCTTC
-	TRBD2	TRBV14	TRBJ2-1	CASSQRAGLYNEQFF	TGTGCCAGCAGCCAAAGAGCGGGACTATACAATGAGCAGTTCTTC
few	TRBD1	TRBV4-1	TRBJ1-1	CASSGQVGLNTEAFF	TGCGCCAGCAGCGGACAGGTCGGCCTGAACACTGAAGCTTTCTTT
-	TRBD2	TRBV5-1	TRBJ2-1	CASRLGLAGGFLNEQFF	TGCGCCAGCAGGCTTGGACTAGCGGGAGGATTTCTCAATGAGCAGTTCTTC
-	-	TRBV6-5	TRBJ1-5	CASSPLGGNNQPQHF	TGTGCCAGCAGCCCCCTTGGGGGGAACAATCAGCCCCAGCATTTT
-	-	TRBV2	TRBJ2-1	CASSIQGSPYNEQFF	TGTGCCAGCAGCATACAGGGATCCCCCTACAATGAGCAGTTCTTC
-	TRBD1	TRBV7-9	TRBJ2-1	CASSEGQGDYNEQFF	TGTGCCAGCAGCGAGGGACAGGGAGACTACAATGAGCAGTTCTTC
-	-	TRBV27	TRBJ1-6	CATSSGPHSPLHF	TGTGCCACTTCATCAGGGCCCCATTCACCCCTCCACTTT
-	TRBD1	TRBV9	TRBJ2-3	CASSASSGTASTDTQYF	TGTGCCAGCAGCGCGAGCTCCGGGACAGCCAGCACAGATACGCAGTATTTT
-	-	TRBV5-1	TRBJ2-7	CASSSPYEQYF	TGCGCCAGCAGCTCCCCTTACGAGCAGTACTTC
-	-	TRBV5-5	TRBJ2-7	CASSLGIGSSYEQYF	TGTGCCAGCAGCTTGGGGATCGGGTCCAGCTACGAGCAGTACTTC
-	TRBD2	TRBV10-2	TRBJ2-3	CASSEVTSGRYTDTQYF	TGCGCCAGCAGTGAGGTGACTAGCGGGAGATACACAGATACGCAGTATTTT
-	TRBD2	TRBV18	TRBJ2-1	CASSPPGLERTEQFF	TGTGCCAGCTCACCACCGGGACTAGAGAGGACTGAGCAGTTCTTC
-	TRBD2	TRBV7-6	TRBJ2-1	CASSFSGRSGSYNEQFF	TGTGCCAGCAGCTTTTCCGGTAGGAGCGGGAGTTATAATGAGCAGTTCTTC
-	-	TRBV19	TRBJ2-7	CASRDPGTRTYEQYF	TGTGCCAGTAGAGATCCGGGGACACGGACCTACGAGCAGTACTTC
-	-	TRBV28	TRBJ2-5	CASSFSRGQETQYF	TGTGCCAGCAGTTTTTCCCGGGGCCAAGAGACCCAGTACTTC
-	TRBD1	TRBV7-8	TRBJ1-2	CASSFNPTGDYGYTF	TGTGCCAGCAGCTTTAACCCGACAGGGGACTATGGCTACACCTTC
-	-	TRBV19	TRBJ2-7	CASSSTGGLGEQYF	TGTGCCAGTAGTTCGACGGGGGGCTTAGGCGAGCAGTACTTC
-	TRBD1	TRBV5-1	TRBJ2-3	CASSSGTGLLGTDTQYF	TGCGCCAGCAGCTCGGGGACAGGCCTACTGGGGACAGATACGCAGTATTTT
-	-	TRBV7-3	TRBJ2-7	CASSWVPGPTYEQYF	TGTGCCAGCAGCTGGGTCCCGGGTCCAACCTACGAGCAGTACTTC
-	-	TRBV4-1	TRBJ2-1	CASSELYSKQDSEQFF	TGCGCCAGCAGTGAACTATACAGTAAACAGGATAGTGAGCAGTTCTTC
-	TRBD2	TRBV5-3	TRBJ2-7	CARGLAGVEQYF	TGTGCCAGAGGACTAGCGGGAGTGGAGCAGTACTTC
-	TRBD2	TRBV18	TRBJ2-2	CASSPRLAGPGTGELFF	TGTGCCAGCTCACCACGACTAGCGGGACCTGGGACCGGGGAGCTGTTTTTT
-	-	TRBV10-3	TRBJ2-7	CAISETSDSNSEQYF	TGTGCCATCAGTGAGACCTCCGACTCTAACTCCGAGCAGTACTTC
-	-	TRBV28	TRBJ1-5	CASSTGQGQPQHF	TGTGCCAGCAGTACAGGGCAGGGGCAGCCCCAGCATTTT
-	TRBD1	TRBV15	TRBJ2-3	CATSRAGQSDTQYF	TGTGCCACCAGCAGAGCGGGACAGTCAGATACGCAGTATTTT
-	-	TRBV27	TRBJ2-3	CASSLITRRGAQYF	TGTGCCAGCAGTTTAATAACCCGCCGGGGTGCGCAGTATTTT
once	-	TRBV5-1	TRBJ2-2	CASSPEGSTGELFF	TGCGCCAGCAGCCCGGAGGGTTCCACCGGGGAGCTGTTTTTT
-	-	TRBV19	TRBJ2-5	CASRGRLYQETQYF	TGTGCCAGTAGGGGACGCTTGTACCAAGAGACCCAGTACTTC
-	-	TRBV7-9	TRBJ2-3	CASSSGAWTDTQYF	TGTGCCAGCAGCTCCGGAGCTTGGACAGATACGCAGTATTTT
-	-	TRBV5-4	TRBJ1-1	CASSPKGDTEAFF	TGTGCCAGCAGCCCCAAGGGGGACACTGAAGCTTTCTTT
-	-	TRBV28	TRBJ1-1	CASAFWSGMNTEAFF	TGTGCCAGCGCCTTCTGGTCTGGGATGAACACTGAAGCTTTCTTT
-	TRBD1	TRBV6-5	TRBJ1-2	CAYDRGYYRYGYTF	TGTGCCTATGACAGGGGGTACTATAGGTATGGCTACACCTTC
-	-	TRBV6-9	TRBJ2-7	CASSRPARSGEQYF	TGTGCCAGCAGTAGACCCGCTAGGTCCGGCGAGCAGTACTTC
-	TRBD2	TRBV9	TRBJ2-1	CASSGSGKRESHNEQFF	TGTGCCAGCAGCGGAAGCGGGAAGCGGGAGTCTCACAATGAGCAGTTCTTC
-	-	TRBV7-3	TRBJ2-7	CASSLKQGPYEQYF	TGTGCCAGCAGCTTAAAACAGGGCCCCTACGAGCAGTACTTC